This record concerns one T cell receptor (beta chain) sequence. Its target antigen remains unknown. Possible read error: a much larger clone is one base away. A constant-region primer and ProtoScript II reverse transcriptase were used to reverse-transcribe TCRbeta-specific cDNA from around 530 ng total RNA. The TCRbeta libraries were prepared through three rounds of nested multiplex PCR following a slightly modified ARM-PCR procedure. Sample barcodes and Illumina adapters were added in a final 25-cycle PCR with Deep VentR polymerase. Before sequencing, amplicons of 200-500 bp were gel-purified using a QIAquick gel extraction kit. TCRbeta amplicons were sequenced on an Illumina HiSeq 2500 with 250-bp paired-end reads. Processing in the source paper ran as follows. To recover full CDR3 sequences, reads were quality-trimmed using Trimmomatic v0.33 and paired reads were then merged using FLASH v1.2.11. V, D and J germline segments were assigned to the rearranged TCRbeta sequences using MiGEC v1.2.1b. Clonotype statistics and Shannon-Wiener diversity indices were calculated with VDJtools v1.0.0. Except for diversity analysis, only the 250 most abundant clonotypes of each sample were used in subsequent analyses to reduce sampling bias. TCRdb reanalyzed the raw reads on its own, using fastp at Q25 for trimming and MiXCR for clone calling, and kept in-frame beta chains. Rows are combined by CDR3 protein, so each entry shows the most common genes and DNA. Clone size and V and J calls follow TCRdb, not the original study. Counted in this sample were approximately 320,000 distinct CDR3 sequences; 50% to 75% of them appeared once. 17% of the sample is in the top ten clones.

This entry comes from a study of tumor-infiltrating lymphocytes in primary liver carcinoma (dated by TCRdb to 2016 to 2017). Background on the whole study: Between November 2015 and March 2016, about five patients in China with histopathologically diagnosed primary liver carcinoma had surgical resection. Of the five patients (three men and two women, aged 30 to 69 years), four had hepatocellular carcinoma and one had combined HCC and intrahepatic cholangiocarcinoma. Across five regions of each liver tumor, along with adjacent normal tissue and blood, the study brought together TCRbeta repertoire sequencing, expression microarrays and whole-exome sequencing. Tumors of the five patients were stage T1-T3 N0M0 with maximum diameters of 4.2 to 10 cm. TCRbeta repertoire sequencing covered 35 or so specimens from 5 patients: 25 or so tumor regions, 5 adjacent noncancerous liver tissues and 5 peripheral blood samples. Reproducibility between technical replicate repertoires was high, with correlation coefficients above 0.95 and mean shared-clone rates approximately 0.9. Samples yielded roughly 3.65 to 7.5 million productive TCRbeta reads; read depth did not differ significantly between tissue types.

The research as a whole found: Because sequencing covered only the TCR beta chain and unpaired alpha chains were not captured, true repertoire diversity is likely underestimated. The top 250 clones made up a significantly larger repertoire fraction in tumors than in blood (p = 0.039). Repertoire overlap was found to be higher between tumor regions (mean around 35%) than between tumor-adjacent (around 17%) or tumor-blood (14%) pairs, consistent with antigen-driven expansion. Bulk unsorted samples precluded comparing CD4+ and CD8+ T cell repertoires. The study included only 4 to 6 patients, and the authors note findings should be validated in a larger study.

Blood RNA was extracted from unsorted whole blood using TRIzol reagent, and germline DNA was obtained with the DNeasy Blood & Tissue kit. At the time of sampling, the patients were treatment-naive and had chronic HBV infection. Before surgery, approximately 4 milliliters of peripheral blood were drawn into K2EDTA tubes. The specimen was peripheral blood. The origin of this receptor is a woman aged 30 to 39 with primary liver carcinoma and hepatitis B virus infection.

The DNA sequence is TGTGTCATCAGTGAGTCGCACAGGGGAACCAATGAGCAGTTCTTC. It is translated as CVISESHRGTNEQFF. The chain links TRBV10-3 with TRBJ2-1; 7 bases in the middle match TRBD1. The CDR3 goes from the cysteine to the phenylalanine over 15 residues. The entry retains the CDR3 DNA only, 45 bases that are in frame from base 1. The germline V gene specifies ENHRY as CDR1 and SYGVKD as CDR2.